The rows below give T cell receptor beta chains drawn from one sample of a study of multiple sclerosis patients with progressive multifocal leukoencephalopathy. Generated by immunoSEQ multiplex PCR, the TCRdb table keeps only in-frame clones and is missing some. The sample has approximately 29,000 clones; approximately 85% are singletons. The sequencing here drew on PBMCs, taken from a patient treated with natalizumab. The receptors stem from a young woman with progressive multifocal leukoencephalopathy. CDR3s include the opening cysteine and the closing phenylalanine or tryptophan. The D gene is left open where the match is weak. A clone size is listed for some rows: how often the clone was seen (once, few, many), or a class if it is expanded.

J: TRBJ2-7; length: 14; D: NA; V: TRBV7-3; size: once; DNA: TGTGCCAGCAGCTTAGGGGGATTGGGTAACGAGCAGTACTTC; CDR3: CASSLGGLGNEQYF
J: TRBJ1-4; length: 14; D: NA; V: TRBV11-2; size: NA; DNA: TGTGCCAGCAGTACCCCCCGGGCCTGGGGAAAACTGTTTTTT; CDR3: CASSTPRAWGKLFF
J: TRBJ2-1; length: 15; D: TRBD2; V: TRBV5-1; size: NA; DNA: TGCGCCAGCAGCTTGGCCTTAGCGGGAGGTATTGAGCAGTTCTTC; CDR3: CASSLALAGGIEQFF
J: TRBJ2-3; length: 14; D: NA; V: TRBV5-5; size: NA; DNA: TGTGCCACGAACCGGGCCGGCCGCACAGATACGCAGTATTTT; CDR3: CATNRAGRTDTQYF
J: TRBJ1-2; length: 16; D: NA; V: TRBV6-1; size: NA; DNA: TGTGCCAGCAGTGCCTCCGGGACATCGAGAAACTATGGCTACACCTTC; CDR3: CASSASGTSRNYGYTF
J: TRBJ1-1; length: 13; D: NA; V: TRBV9; size: few; DNA: TGTGCCAGCAGCGTAGGGCAGACCGCTGAAGCTTTCTTT; CDR3: CASSVGQTAEAFF
J: TRBJ2-7; length: 13; D: TRBD2; V: TRBV6-6; size: NA; DNA: TGTGCCAGCAGTTACTCTGGGACTAGCGAGCAGTACTTC; CDR3: CASSYSGTSEQYF
J: TRBJ2-1; length: 15; D: NA; V: TRBV6-4; size: NA; DNA: TGTGCCAGCAGTGAGGACGGGGTTTCCTACAATGAGCAGTTCTTC; CDR3: CASSEDGVSYNEQFF
J: TRBJ2-1; length: 15; D: TRBD2; V: TRBV7-3; size: NA; DNA: TGTGCCAGCAGCATGGGACTAGCGGGGGGCAATGAGCAGTTCTTC; CDR3: CASSMGLAGGNEQFF
J: TRBJ1-5; length: 12; D: NA; V: TRBV2; size: NA; DNA: TGTGCCAGCAGTGCAGGGAATCAGCCCCAGCATTTT; CDR3: CASSAGNQPQHF
J: TRBJ1-6; length: 15; D: NA; V: TRBV9; size: NA; DNA: TGTGCCAGCAGCGTAGCGCCTAACAGCTATTCACCCCTCCACTTT; CDR3: CASSVAPNSYSPLHF
J: TRBJ1-1; length: 12; D: NA; V: TRBV19; size: NA; DNA: TGTGCCAGTGCCCAGGAGACCGGGAAAGCTTTCTTT; CDR3: CASAQETGKAFF
J: TRBJ2-3; length: 14; D: TRBD2; V: TRBV6-1; size: NA; DNA: TGTGCCAGCAGTGTGAGGGAGGGACCAGATACGCAGTATTTT; CDR3: CASSVREGPDTQYF
J: TRBJ2-1; length: 16; D: NA; V: TRBV5-1; size: NA; DNA: TGCGCCAGCAGCTTGGAGGGGTCCAGAACCTACAATGAGCAGTTCTTC; CDR3: CASSLEGSRTYNEQFF
J: TRBJ2-2; length: 17; D: NA; V: TRBV10-1; size: NA; DNA: TGCGCCAGCAGTGAGTCGATGGCATCAGCGGCAACCGGGGAGCTGTTTTTT; CDR3: CASSESMASAATGELFF
J: TRBJ2-7; length: 15; D: TRBD2; V: TRBV4-3; size: NA; DNA: TGCGCCAGCAGCCAAGTAACTAGCGGGGTGGATGAGCAGTACTTC; CDR3: CASSQVTSGVDEQYF
J: TRBJ2-1; length: 15; D: TRBD1; V: TRBV9; size: NA; DNA: TGTGCCAGCAGCGATGACAGGGGTTACTACAATGAGCAGTTCTTC; CDR3: CASSDDRGYYNEQFF
J: TRBJ2-7; length: 14; D: TRBD1; V: TRBV6-1; size: few; DNA: TGTGCCAGTGACAGGGGACTGAGCTCCTACGAGCAGTACTTC; CDR3: CASDRGLSSYEQYF